These 24 T cell receptor beta chains were sequenced from one sample in a study of blood T cell repertoires in COVID-19. Profiled with immunoSEQ multiplex PCR; TCRdb holds only in-frame clones, not every one. The data show around 250,000 clones, with around 82% seen just once and approximately 6% held by the top ten. Source material: peripheral blood. The receptor set was obtained from a man at least 80 years old with acute or convalescent COVID-19.

The chain recombines TRBV5-1 with TRBJ2-7; possible D gene TRBD1, 5 bases. Germline lookup yields CDR1 SGHRS and CDR2 YFSETQ. Trimming took 0 bases from V and 5 from J, leaving 21 bases between them. The CDR3 is made up of 17 amino acids. The CDR3 sequence: CASSLEGPTGPRDEQYF. The CDR3 region has the DNA TGCGCCAGCAGCTTGGAGGGGCCGACTGGTCCTAGGGACGAGCAGTACTTC.

The V gene is TRBV6-5, the J gene TRBJ1-5, with D possibly matching TRBD1 (6 bases). CDR3 size: 13 residues. V was pared by 10 bases and J by 3 bases, with 13 bases between. Germline V gene data show CDR1 as MNHEY and CDR2 as SVGAGI. Here the CDR3 reads CATLPGANQPQHF. CDR3 coding DNA: TGTGCCACCCTACCAGGGGCCAATCAGCCCCAGCATTTT.

The chain is built from TRBV10-3 and TRBJ2-2, with 9 bases lining up with TRBD2. There are 14 residues in the CDR3. The V gene's germline CDR1 is ENHRY and CDR2 SYGVKD. Germline trimming cut 11 bases from V and 4 bases from J; bases unmatched to any gene: 8. The CDR3 sequence is CASGAGGSTGELFF. The CDR3 DNA reads as TGTGCCTCAGGGGCGGGGGGGAGCACCGGGGAGCTGTTTTTT.

The chain employs TRBV3-1 (or the pseudogene TRBV3-2) and TRBJ2-6; TRBD2 might be the D (5 bases). The V gene's germline CDR1 is LGHDT and CDR2 YNNKEL (reference sequence). Between the trimmed V and J ends, which lost 0 bases and 1 base, there was a span of 7 bases. The CDR3 totals 16 residues. The CDR3 protein is CASSQDRRSGANVLTF. As DNA, the CDR3 is TGTGCCAGCAGCCAAGATAGGAGGTCTGGGGCCAACGTCCTGACTTTC.

This clone was counted between two and nine times. This rearrangement joins TRBV4-1 to TRBJ2-2; D may be TRBD2 (5 bases). CDR1 and CDR2 (germline): MGHRA, YSYEKL. The CDR3 has 15 amino acids. V lost 0 bases and J 6 bases, leaving 11 bases between the germline ends. In DNA form, the CDR3 reads TGCGCCAGCAGCCAAGAGTCGGGGTTGGCCGGGGAGCTGTTTTTT. Translation gives CASSQESGLAGELFF.

This sequence joins TRBV7-9 and TRBJ1-4; TRBD1 might be the D (6 bases). Trimming cost V 5 bases and J 7 bases, with 11 bases left between them. CDR1 is SEHNR and CDR2 is FQNEAQ in the germline V gene (reference sequence). The CDR3 sequence is 13 residues long. CDR3 in amino acids: CASSGQFTEKLFF. In DNA form, the CDR3 reads TGTGCCAGCAGCGGACAGTTTACTGAAAAACTGTTTTTT. Combining the CDR3 with reference TRBV7-9 and TRBJ1-4 gives the whole variable domain DTGVSQNPRHKITKRGQNVTFRCDPISEHNRLYWYRQTLGQGPEFLTYFQNEAQLEKSRLLSDRFSAERPKGSFSTLEIQRTEQGDSAMYLCASSGQFTEKLFFGSGTQLSVL.

The chain uses TRBV4-2 and TRBJ2-1; 9 bases are shared with TRBD2. The CDR3 length is 14 residues. J lost 6 bases, V lost 1 base, and 1 base had no gene match. In germline, CDR1 is LGHNA, CDR2 YNFKEQ. The chain's CDR3 is CASSQVREGNEQFF. The CDR3 DNA reads as TGTGCCAGCAGCCAAGTGCGGGAGGGCAATGAGCAGTTCTTC.

The chain employs TRBV5-1 and TRBJ1-2, with no clear D. The germline V gene has CDR1 SGHRS and CDR2 YFSETQ. V dropped 4 bases and J dropped 8 bases, with 15 bases sitting between them. The CDR3 has 13 amino acids. The CDR3 reads CASSQGLTGGYTF. The CDR3 region has the DNA TGCGCCAGCAGCCAAGGCCTAACGGGAGGCTACACCTTC.

The V and J genes are TRBV5-1 and TRBJ2-7; TRBD1 is a possible D gene (5 bases). The CDR3 consists of 12 residues. Germline loops: CDR1 SGHRS, CDR2 YFSETQ. V was cut by 3 bases and J by 6 bases, with 10 bases left in between. The CDR3 DNA sequence: TGCGCCAGCAGCTATGACAGTTCCGAGCAGTACTTC. This encodes CASSYDSSEQYF.

The CDR3 protein is CASSSGQGDYGYTF. The DNA for the CDR3 is TGCGCCAGCAGTTCCGGACAGGGCGACTATGGCTACACCTTC. The chain combines TRBV5-1 with TRBJ1-2; TRBD1 aligns across 8 bases. The CDR3 sequence is 14 residues long. Germline CDR1 and CDR2: SGHRS and YFSETQ. The J segment lost 3 bases and the V segment lost 5 bases, leaving 6 bases of the junction unmatched.

The chain joins TRBV5-8 to TRBJ1-4, with 9 nucleotides matching TRBD1. Trimming removed 0 bases from V and 7 bases from J; junction bases left unmatched: 1. Germline V gene sequence: CDR1 SGHTS, CDR2 YDEGEE. CDR3 length: 14 residues. CDR3 coding DNA: TGTGCCAGCAGCTTGGGGGACAGGGTTGAAAAACTGTTTTTT. Its translation: CASSLGDRVEKLFF.

This clone was recorded once. The chain joins TRBV11-2 to TRBJ2-1; 7 bases fit TRBD1. This CDR3 region has 16 residues. V lost 3 bases, J lost 2 bases, and 7 bases stayed unmatched. Germline CDR1 reads SGHAT; CDR2 reads FQNNGV. CDR3 amino acids: CASSFRGGRTYNEQFF. The CDR3 region has the DNA TGTGCCAGCAGCTTTCGAGGGGGCCGGACCTACAATGAGCAGTTCTTC. Complete variable domain (other parts from reference TRBV11-2 and TRBJ2-1): EAGVAQSPRYKIIEKRQSVAFWCNPISGHATLYWYQQILGQGPKLLIQFQNNGVVDDSQLPKDRFSAERLKGVDSTLKIQPAKLEDSAVYLCASSFRGGRTYNEQFFGPGTRLTVL.

The chain has TRBV3-1 (or the pseudogene TRBV3-2) and TRBJ2-1; tentatively, D is TRBD2 (5 bases). The CDR3 has 15 residues. V was trimmed by 4 bases and J by 0 bases, leaving 10 bases between them. Germline V lookup: CDR1 LGHDT, CDR2 YNNKEL (reference sequence). The CDR3 DNA reads TGTGCCAGCAGCCGAGGGCGGGTCTCCTACAATGAGCAGTTCTTC. Encoded protein: CASSRGRVSYNEQFF.

This chain connects TRBV6-5 to TRBJ1-3; no definite D call. V was trimmed by 8 bases and J by 0 bases, leaving 5 bases between them. CDR1 is MNHEY, CDR2 SVGAGI, per germline. The CDR3 has 12 amino acids. The CDR3 loop is CASVSSGNTIYF. CDR3 nucleotide sequence: TGTGCCAGCGTGAGCTCTGGAAACACCATATATTTT.

The chain combines TRBV5-5 with TRBJ2-1; 11 bases are shared with TRBD2. From germline, CDR1 is SGHKS and CDR2 YYEKEE (reference sequence). This CDR3 spans 15 amino acids. V dropped 3 bases and J dropped 15; count of bases not matched to a gene: 14. The CDR3 sequence: CASSSTSGTTVPLFF. DNA of the CDR3: TGTGCCAGCAGCTCGACTAGCGGGACAACCGTGCCGCTGTTCTTC.

The CDR3 is CASSSPGWDEKLFF. The CDR3 coding sequence is TGTGCCAGTAGTTCTCCAGGGTGGGATGAAAAACTGTTTTTT. The rearrangement joins TRBV19 to TRBJ1-4, with a possible D match to TRBD1 (5 bases). Trimming pared 5 bases from V and 6 bases from J, leaving 13 bases between. CDR3 size: 14 residues. Germline CDR1 and CDR2: LNHDA and SQIVND (reference sequence).

The chain couples TRBV2 to TRBJ2-2; 11 bases line up with TRBD1. Germline V gives CDR1 SNHLY, CDR2 FYNNEI. CDR3 length: 20 amino acids. With V trimmed by 6 bases and J by 0 bases, 15 bases remained unmatched. The CDR3 is CASRSHPGTGGLANTGELFF. In DNA form, the CDR3 reads TGTGCCAGCAGGAGCCACCCCGGGACAGGGGGTCTGGCGAACACCGGGGAGCTGTTTTTT.

The J gene is TRBJ2-1, the V gene TRBV24-1; D gene ambiguous. The V gene's germline CDR1 is KGHDR and CDR2 SFDVKD. The V end lost 5 bases, the J end lost 0 bases, and 19 bases lay between the germline ends. The length of the CDR3 is 18 residues. DNA of the CDR3: TGTGCCACCAGTGGTGTGGAGTCTAGAGATAGCTCCTACAATGAGCAGTTCTTC. Protein sequence: CATSGVESRDSSYNEQFF.

This clone occurred once. The rearrangement links TRBV2 to TRBJ2-7; TRBD2 might be the D (7 bases). Germline assignment: CDR1 SNHLY and CDR2 FYNNEI. CDR3 length: 14 amino acids. V was clipped by 7 bases and J by 2 bases, with 15 bases between them. CDR3 amino acids: CASNYQGTTYEQYF. The CDR3 DNA is TGTGCCAGCAATTACCAGGGGACTACCTACGAGCAGTACTTC.

This clone was picked up a small number of times. The genes are TRBV6-5 and TRBJ1-5; no definite D call. The CDR3 has 13 amino acids. Germline values: CDR1 MNHEY, CDR2 SVGAGI. Trimming took 4 bases from V and 4 from J, leaving 8 bases between them. The CDR3 reads CASSSTRNQPQHF. The CDR3 nucleotides read TGTGCCAGCAGTTCGACGCGGAATCAGCCCCAGCATTTT.

V gene TRBV6-6 combines with J gene TRBJ1-6; D may be TRBD1 (6 bases). The CDR3 length is 15 residues. The germline gives CDR1 MNHNY, CDR2 SVGAGI (reference sequence). Trimming left V 5 bases short and J 11 bases short, with 19 bases between. The CDR3 here is CASSPLDSAMTPLHF. CDR3 nucleotides: TGTGCCAGCAGTCCGCTGGACAGCGCTATGACACCCCTCCACTTT.

The chain carries TRBV4-1 and TRBJ1-1; TRBD1 agrees at 10 bases. This CDR3 is built from 16 residues. CDR1 is MGHRA and CDR2 is YSYEKL in the germline V gene. J was trimmed by 1 base and V by 0 bases; bases with no gene match: 2. CDR3 nucleotides: TGCGCCAGCAGCCAAGAACGGACAGGGGGGAACACTGAAGCTTTCTTT. This translates into CASSQERTGGNTEAFF.

The chain is built from TRBV18 and TRBJ1-2; 10 positions agree with TRBD1. The CDR3 extends over 13 amino acids. Germline trimming cut 4 bases from V and 5 bases from J; bases unmatched to any gene: 1. Looked up from germline, CDR1 is KGHSH and CDR2 is LQKENI. The CDR3: CASSLDRGYGYTF. The CDR3 nucleotides are TGTGCCAGCTCACTGGACAGGGGGTATGGCTACACCTTC.

This sequence joins TRBV6-5 and TRBJ2-7; D uncertain. This CDR3 is 12 amino acids long. Trimming took 8 bases from V and 0 from J, leaving 8 bases between them. Germline V lookup: CDR1 MNHEY, CDR2 SVGAGI. This CDR3 is CASGPSSYEQYF. The CDR3 nucleotides are TGTGCCAGCGGCCCTAGCTCCTACGAGCAGTACTTC.